These T cell receptor beta chains were read from a single sample in a study of T cell responses to AZD1222 COVID-19 vaccine. TCRdb's copy holds only in-frame clones and misses some; the assay was immunoSEQ multiplex PCR. The sample includes 50,000 to 65,000 clones, around 90% of them seen just once. This sample comprised peripheral blood, obtained on day 0 of AZD1222 vaccination. The receptor source for this set is an adult in good health. CDR3s leave out the opening cysteine and the closing phenylalanine or tryptophan. Fields, in order: J gene, V gene, clone size, CDR3 protein. Part of the rows lack a size; the others show once, few, many or a class for expanded clones.

TRBJ2-5 | TRBV5-1 | NA | ASSSGQLPETQY
TRBJ1-6 | TRBV12-5 | NA | ASGIDYGHSPLH
TRBJ1-1 | TRBV18 | once | ASSLETGASGTEAF
TRBJ1-1 | TRBV18 | NA | ASSQNGQGNTEAF
TRBJ1-6 | TRBV18 | NA | ASSTNRDSPLH
TRBJ1-1 | TRBV27 | NA | ASSRGTGAEAF
TRBJ1-5 | TRBV5-5 | NA | ASSLSGGIEKGQPQH
TRBJ1-5 | TRBV19 | NA | ASSGGAGSNQPQH
TRBJ2-7 | TRBV10-3 | NA | AISDEGTRYEQY
TRBJ1-1 | TRBV11-2 | NA | ASSLTDYTEAF
TRBJ2-2 | TRBV5-1 | NA | ASSFGDTGELF
TRBJ2-5 | TRBV30 | NA | AWSLSGETQY
TRBJ1-6 | TRBV2 | NA | ASKSPHSPLH
TRBJ2-2 | TRBV12-3/TRBV12-4 | NA | ASTRVPNGELF
TRBJ1-2 | TRBV5-1 | once | ASSFGSDYGYT
TRBJ1-1 | TRBV11-1 | NA | ASSITWDSRKEAF
TRBJ2-7 | TRBV7-2 | NA | ASRAAGGRGEQY
TRBJ2-3 | TRBV6-2/TRBV6-3 | few | ASSGGHDADTQY
TRBJ2-1 | TRBV5-1 | NA | ASSLAASPGEQF
TRBJ1-6 | TRBV2 | NA | ASSPEADSPLH
TRBJ1-2 | TRBV10-1 | NA | ASSPGTDYGYT
TRBJ2-5 | TRBV18 | NA | ASSLTGPKETQY
TRBJ2-3 | TRBV10-3 | NA | AISPTRLAGSTDTQY
TRBJ1-1 | TRBV25-1 | NA | ASSTTGGGTEAF
TRBJ1-1 | TRBV30 | NA | AWSVGFPTEAF
TRBJ1-2 | TRBV19 | NA | ASSIGQQIYYGYT
TRBJ1-1 | TRBV29-1 | NA | SVDFRGLTEAF
TRBJ1-2 | TRBV6-2/TRBV6-3 | once | ASSSTGGVYGYT
TRBJ2-3 | TRBV7-9 | once | ASSSGQGSTDTQY
TRBJ2-7 | TRBV2 | NA | ASMDRSYEQY
TRBJ2-1 | TRBV11-2 | once | ASSLTRGRLF
TRBJ2-1 | TRBV5-1 | NA | ASSLVVGGHEQF
TRBJ1-1 | TRBV5-6 | NA | ASSIQVQNTEAF
TRBJ1-3 | TRBV9 | NA | ASSGQYRLSGNTIY
TRBJ1-4 | TRBV5-1 | NA | ASSLGTGRVEKLF
TRBJ1-2 | TRBV18 | NA | ASSPPGQGSGYT
TRBJ1-2 | TRBV3-1/TRBV3-2 | NA | ASSARDNERGYT
TRBJ1-1 | TRBV29-1 | few | SVEGESNTEAF